A selection of T cell receptor beta chains follows, all from one sample in a study of blood T cell repertoires in COVID-19. The repertoire was sequenced with immunoSEQ multiplex PCR; TCRdb's copy has only in-frame clones and lacks some. Seen here are roughly 150,000 clones, less than 90% observed once, and the top ten hold 2% to 3%. The sequencing sample was made of peripheral blood. The receptor source for this set is a woman in her 70s with acute or convalescent COVID-19. Both conserved end residues are part of each CDR3. The order of the fields is CDR3 length, V gene, clone size, J gene, D gene, CDR3 protein, CDR3 DNA. The D gene is left open where the match is weak. The listing skips clone size in some rows; elsewhere it reads once, few, many or a size class.

>16|TRBV19|.|TRBJ1-2|TRBD1
CASTPQGAESGYGYTF
TGTGCCAGTACCCCGCAGGGGGCGGAATCGGGCTATGGCTACACCTTC
>13|TRBV6-5|.|TRBJ1-5|.
CASSPDYVQPQHF
TGTGCCAGCAGCCCCGACTACGTACAGCCCCAGCATTTT
>16|TRBV4-2|.|TRBJ1-3|.
CASSQTSGNSGNTIYF
TGTGCCAGCAGCCAAACTAGCGGGAACTCTGGAAACACCATATATTTT
>13|TRBV11-3|.|TRBJ1-1|.
CASSHTENTEAFF
TGTGCCAGCAGCCATACAGAGAACACTGAAGCTTTCTTT
>13|TRBV6-5|.|TRBJ1-2|TRBD1
CASSWDRVNGYTF
TGTGCCAGCAGCTGGGACAGGGTGAATGGCTACACCTTC
>13|TRBV13|.|TRBJ2-1|.
CASSLAVKDEQFF
TGTGCCAGCAGTCTCGCGGTTAAGGATGAGCAGTTCTTC
>15|TRBV27|.|TRBJ1-6|.
CASSPRTAPTSPLHF
TGTGCCAGCAGCCCTCGGACAGCTCCGACTTCACCCCTCCACTTT
>14|TRBV18|.|TRBJ2-2|.
CASSPTVNTGELFF
TGTGCCAGCTCTCCAACTGTTAACACCGGGGAGCTGTTTTTT
>18|TRBV7-2|few|TRBJ1-4|TRBD1
CASSFNPPTGSVKEKLFF
TGTGCCAGCAGCTTTAACCCCCCGACAGGGTCGGTAAAGGAAAAACTGTTTTTT
>17|TRBV7-9|.|TRBJ1-3|.
CASSSRAGQLNGNTIYF
TGTGCCAGCAGCTCCCGCGCTGGACAGCTGAATGGAAACACCATATATTTT
>15|TRBV5-1|.|TRBJ1-4|.
CASSLDTGLSEKLFF
TGCGCCAGCAGCTTGGATACGGGTTTGAGTGAAAAACTGTTTTTT
>15|TRBV19|.|TRBJ1-2|.
CASRPGENGNYGYTF
TGTGCCAGTAGGCCAGGGGAGAATGGAAACTATGGCTACACCTTC
>13|TRBV5-1|.|TRBJ1-1|.
CASRPRENTEAFF
TGCGCCAGCAGACCTCGGGAGAACACTGAAGCTTTCTTT
>15|TRBV7-9|.|TRBJ2-3|TRBD1
CASRVRDSPTDTQYF
TGTGCCAGCAGAGTCAGGGACAGCCCCACAGATACGCAGTATTTT
>15|TRBV19|.|TRBJ1-3|TRBD1
CASKGRGDTGNTIYF
TGTGCCAGTAAAGGCAGGGGGGATACTGGAAACACCATATATTTT
>13|TRBV5-6|.|TRBJ1-6|.
CASSGAVGTPLHF
TGTGCCAGCAGCGGGGCGGTCGGAACACCCCTCCACTTT
>13|TRBV12-3/TRBV12-4|.|TRBJ1-1|.
CASNLARNTEAFF
TGTGCCAGCAACCTGGCCAGGAACACTGAAGCTTTCTTT
>15|TRBV7-2|.|TRBJ1-1|.
CASSLGRGRQTEAFF
TGTGCCAGCAGCTTAGGCCGTGGTAGACAAACTGAAGCTTTCTTT
>14|TRBV6-1|.|TRBJ1-6|TRBD1
CASSLDRVKAPLHF
TGTGCCAGCAGCCTTGACAGGGTTAAGGCACCCCTCCACTTT
>16|TRBV6-2/TRBV6-3|.|TRBJ1-6|.
CASSYSEGVAGSPLHF
TGTGCCAGCAGTTACTCTGAAGGGGTTGCCGGTTCACCCCTCCACTTT
>16|TRBV6-6|.|TRBJ1-6|TRBD1
CASSYPRDRGNSPLHF
TGTGCCAGCAGTTACCCGAGGGACAGGGGGAATTCACCCCTCCACTTT
>15|TRBV5-5|few|TRBJ1-5|.
CASSLGQNSNQPQHF
TGTGCCAGCAGCTTGGGGCAGAATAGCAATCAGCCCCAGCATTTT
>13|TRBV2|few|TRBJ1-2|TRBD1
CASRGTGDYGYTF
TGTGCCAGCAGAGGGACAGGGGACTATGGCTACACCTTC
>14|TRBV3-1/TRBV3-2|.|TRBJ1-1|.
CASSAQGGNTEAFF
TGTGCCAGCAGCGCACAGGGCGGGAACACTGAAGCTTTCTTT
>13|TRBV3-1/TRBV3-2|once|TRBJ1-2|.
CASSQSPAGGYTF
TGTGCCAGCAGCCAAAGCCCCGCGGGGGGCTACACCTTC
>17|TRBV25-1|.|TRBJ1-3|.
CASSDKGSSRRGNTIYF
TGTGCCAGCAGTGATAAGGGCAGTTCCAGGAGGGGAAACACCATATATTTT
>15|TRBV28|.|TRBJ1-2|.
CASRNSRGSNYGYTF
TGTGCCAGCAGAAATAGCCGGGGATCGAACTATGGCTACACCTTC
>15|TRBV6-1|.|TRBJ1-6|.
CASSEGGAGNSPLHF
TGTGCCAGCAGTGAGGGGGGGGCGGGTAATTCACCCCTCCACTTT
>13|TRBV12-3/TRBV12-4|few|TRBJ2-2|TRBD1
CASSRDSPGELFF
TGTGCCAGCAGCCGGGACAGCCCCGGGGAGCTGTTTTTT
>14|TRBV2|.|TRBJ2-3|.
CASSKQGNTDTQYF
TGTGCCAGCAGTAAACAGGGAAACACAGATACGCAGTATTTT
>14|TRBV9|.|TRBJ2-1|TRBD1
CASSEAGGGNEQFF
TGTGCCAGCAGCGAGGCAGGGGGTGGCAATGAGCAGTTCTTC
>14|TRBV18|.|TRBJ1-1|.
CASSPTGGATEAFF
TGTGCCAGCTCACCCACGGGGGGCGCCACTGAAGCTTTCTTT
>14|TRBV10-3|few|TRBJ2-5|TRBD1
CAISGGRGKETQYF
TGTGCCATCAGTGGAGGCAGGGGGAAAGAGACCCAGTACTTC
>12|TRBV7-9|.|TRBJ1-2|.
CASSLYGRGYTF
TGTGCCAGCAGCTTATACGGCAGGGGCTACACCTTC
>15|TRBV19|once|TRBJ1-4|TRBD1
CASSMGQGFNEKLFF
TGTGCCAGTAGTATGGGACAGGGGTTTAATGAAAAACTGTTTTTT
>15|TRBV4-2|few|TRBJ1-4|TRBD1
CASSPGTALNEKLFF
TGTGCCAGCAGCCCAGGGACAGCTCTTAATGAAAAACTGTTTTTT
>17|TRBV7-8|.|TRBJ2-3|.
CASSLGVVRRETDTQYF
TGTGCCAGCAGCTTAGGAGTAGTGCGGAGGGAAACAGATACGCAGTATTTT
>14|TRBV10-2|.|TRBJ2-3|.
CASAASSPTDTQYF
TGCGCCAGCGCCGCTAGCTCCCCCACAGATACGCAGTATTTT
>14|TRBV2|.|TRBJ2-2|.
CASLGSGVPGELFF
TGTGCCAGCTTAGGCTCGGGGGTTCCCGGGGAGCTGTTTTTT
>14|TRBV11-1|.|TRBJ1-6|.
CASSRGQYNSPLHF
TGTGCCAGCAGCCGTGGACAGTATAATTCACCCCTCCACTTT
>14|TRBV19|.|TRBJ2-1|TRBD1
CASSFQDRANEQFF
TGTGCCAGTAGTTTTCAGGACAGGGCCAATGAGCAGTTCTTC
>18|TRBV15|.|TRBJ2-3|.
CATSRGGQGTSSTDTQYF
TGTGCCACCAGCAGGGGTGGTCAGGGGACCTCTAGCACAGATACGCAGTATTTT
>18|TRBV5-5|.|TRBJ2-4|.
CASSSYPEGLTAKNIQYF
TGTGCCAGCAGCTCCTACCCAGAGGGTCTTACGGCCAAAAACATTCAGTACTTC
>14|TRBV11-2|once|TRBJ1-2|TRBD1
CASSPTGGQYGYTF
TGTGCCAGCAGCCCCACAGGGGGGCAATATGGCTACACCTTC
>14|TRBV6-5|.|TRBJ1-2|TRBD1
CASSYSAGGYGYTF
TGTGCCAGCAGTTACTCGGCAGGGGGCTATGGCTACACCTTC
>16|TRBV7-9|.|TRBJ2-7|.
CASSLRGGQEDYEQYF
TGTGCCAGCAGCTTACGGGGAGGACAGGAGGACTACGAGCAGTACTTC